What follows describes a single TCR beta chain. This CDR3 contains 12 residues. V dropped 1 base and J dropped 3 bases, with 4 bases sitting between them. The repertoire was sequenced with immunoSEQ multiplex PCR; TCRdb's copy has only in-frame clones and lacks some. The data contain hundreds of thousands of clones, 70% to 90% of them seen just once; the ten biggest clones take up roughly 10%. The treatment denotes: over 15 received Ad26.COV2.S at low or high dose, single or two shots; 5 received placebo; per-sample allocation not given. Samples were taken on day 63 after the first vaccine or placebo injection. The sample is drawn from a study of Ad26.COV2.S vaccination and SARS-CoV-2 variants. Study-level background: A COV1001 Ad26.COV2.S trial-arm participant provided the sample.

V usage is TRBV12-3 or TRBV12-4 and J usage is TRBJ2-7; D is ambiguous. This clonotype was obtained from a person between 18 and 60 years old who received the Ad26.COV2.S COVID-19 vaccine or a placebo. The specimen comprised peripheral blood, sampled in a trial of Ad26.COV2.S vaccine versus placebo. DNA for the CDR3: TGTGCCAGCAGTTTAGAGGGCTACGAGCAGTACTTC. This encodes CASSLEGYEQYF.